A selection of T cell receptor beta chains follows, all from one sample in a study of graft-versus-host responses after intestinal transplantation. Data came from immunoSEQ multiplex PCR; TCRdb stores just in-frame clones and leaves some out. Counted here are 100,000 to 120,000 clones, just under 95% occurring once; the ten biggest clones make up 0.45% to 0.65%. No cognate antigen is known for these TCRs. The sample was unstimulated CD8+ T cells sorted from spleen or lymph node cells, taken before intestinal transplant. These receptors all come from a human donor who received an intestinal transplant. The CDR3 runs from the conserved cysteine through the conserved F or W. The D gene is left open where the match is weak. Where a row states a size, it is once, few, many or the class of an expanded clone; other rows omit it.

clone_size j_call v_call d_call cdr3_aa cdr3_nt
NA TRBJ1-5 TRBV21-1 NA CASSNRRSERTQPQHF TGTGCCAGCAGCAATCGAAGGTCAGAAAGGACTCAGCCCCAGCATTTT
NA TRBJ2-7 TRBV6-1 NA CASIQTGGSYEQYF TGTGCCAGCATCCAAACCGGGGGCTCCTACGAGCAGTACTTC
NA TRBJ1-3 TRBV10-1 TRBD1 CASSDGQDGNTIYF TGCGCCAGCAGTGACGGACAGGACGGAAACACCATATATTTT
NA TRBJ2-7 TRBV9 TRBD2 CASSVSGSLGYEQYF TGTGCCAGCAGCGTAAGCGGGAGTTTAGGGTACGAGCAGTACTTC
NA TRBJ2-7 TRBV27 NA CASSRRGVYEQYF TGTGCCAGCAGTCGGAGAGGGGTTTACGAGCAGTACTTC
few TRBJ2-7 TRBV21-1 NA CASSKSGQGSYEQYF TGTGCCAGCAGCAAATCAGGACAGGGGAGCTACGAGCAGTACTTC
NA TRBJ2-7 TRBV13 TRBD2 CASSSRSGRVSGYEQYF TGTGCCAGCAGCTCCCGCAGCGGGAGGGTTTCAGGGTACGAGCAGTACTTC
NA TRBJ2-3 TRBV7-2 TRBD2 CASTPGRGGSDTQYF TGTGCCAGCACCCCCGGGAGGGGGGGTTCCGATACGCAGTATTTT
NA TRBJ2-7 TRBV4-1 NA CASSQEQRAYEQYF TGCGCCAGCAGCCAAGAGCAGCGGGCCTACGAGCAGTACTTC
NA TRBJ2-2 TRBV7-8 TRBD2 CASSPGAGGRGELFF TGTGCCAGCAGCCCTGGGGCGGGAGGGCGAGGGGAGCTGTTTTTT
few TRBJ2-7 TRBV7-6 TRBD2 CASSLALALAAEQYF TGTGCCAGCAGCTTAGCGTTGGCACTAGCGGCCGAGCAGTACTTC
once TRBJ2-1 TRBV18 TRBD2 CASSGLADYNEQFF TGTGCCAGCTCGGGGCTAGCGGACTACAATGAGCAGTTCTTC
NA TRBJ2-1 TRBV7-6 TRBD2 CASSLREAGHEQFF TGTGCCAGCAGCTTACGGGAGGCGGGGCATGAGCAGTTCTTC
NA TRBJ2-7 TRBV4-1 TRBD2 CASSQDPWREGYEQYF TGCGCCAGCAGCCAAGATCCCTGGCGGGAGGGCTACGAGCAGTACTTC
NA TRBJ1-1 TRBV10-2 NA CASSAGNEAFF TGCGCCAGCAGTGCGGGCAATGAAGCTTTCTTT
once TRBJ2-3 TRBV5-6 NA CASSLAPDTQYF TGTGCCAGCAGCTTGGCCCCAGATACGCAGTATTTT
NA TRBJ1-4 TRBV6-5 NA CASSYSGNEKLFF TGTGCCAGCAGTTACTCGGGTAATGAAAAACTGTTTTTT
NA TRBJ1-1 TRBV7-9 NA CASSLIGNTEAFF TGTGCCAGCAGCTTAATCGGTAACACTGAAGCTTTCTTT
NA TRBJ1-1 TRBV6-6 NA CASTEPGRRNTEAFF TGTGCCAGCACCGAACCGGGACGGCGGAACACTGAAGCTTTCTTT
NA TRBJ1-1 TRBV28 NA CASSFHPLTEDNTEAFF TGTGCCAGCAGTTTCCACCCGCTAACAGAGGATAACACTGAAGCTTTCTTT